The 8 T cell receptor beta chains below come from one sample, sequenced in a study of cytomegalovirus exposure and HLA in healthy donors. Both 60 Vbeta primers and 13 Jbeta primers went into the PCR. Clones were sequenced by immunoSEQ multiplex PCR, and TCRdb holds only the in-frame ones, with some missing. The data contain roughly 180,000 clones, 75% of them singletons. Sequenced sample: PBMCs. The origin of the receptors is a male donor in good health and CMV-seronegative.

The rearrangement joins TRBV19 to TRBJ1-5; possibly TRBD1 for D (5 bases). V lost 4 bases to trimming and J lost 4 bases, with 11 bases between them. CDR3 length equals 14 residues. The germline V gene encodes CDR1 LNHDA and CDR2 SQIVND (reference sequence). CDR3 coding DNA: TGTGCCAGTAGTACTACAGGCACGAATCAGCCCCAGCATTTT. It is translated as CASSTTGTNQPQHF.

V is TRBV11-3 and J is TRBJ2-7; 7 bases are shared with TRBD1. CDR3 length: 15 amino acids. V gave up 3 bases and J gave up 3 bases; unmatched junction bases: 8. The germline V gene has CDR1 SGHNT and CDR2 YENEEA. The CDR3 here is CASSLAGDRVYEQYF. CDR3 sequence (DNA): TGTGCCAGCAGCTTGGCCGGAGACAGGGTCTACGAGCAGTACTTC.

This clone was picked up a small number of times. The V call is TRBV6-5, the J call TRBJ1-1; unclear D gene. Looked up from germline, CDR1 is MNHEY and CDR2 is SVGAGI. V dropped 8 bases and J dropped 5 bases, with 15 bases sitting between them. The CDR3 is 13 residues long. DNA for the CDR3: TGTGCCAGCTCGGCACGGGGAGTGACTGAAGCTTTCTTT. It encodes CASSARGVTEAFF.

The chain recombines TRBV27 with TRBJ2-5; D gene ambiguous. V shed 3 bases and J shed 4 bases, with 9 bases lying between them. CDR1 and CDR2 (germline): MNHEY, SMNVEV (reference sequence). The CDR3 length is 13 residues. The CDR3 protein is CASSFRPTETQYF. CDR3 nucleotide sequence: TGTGCCAGCAGTTTCCGCCCTACAGAGACCCAGTACTTC.

V is TRBV28 and J is TRBJ2-5; TRBD2 aligns across 8 bases. The DNA end favors TRBJ2-7, so the J call may be wrong. The CDR3 covers 15 residues. Germline V gives CDR1 MDHEN, CDR2 SYDVKM. In DNA, the CDR3 is TGTGCCAGCAGTTTATACCCGGGAGGGCCGTACGAGCAGTACTTC. Translated: CASSLYPGGPYEQYF.

V is TRBV28 and J is TRBJ1-5; no clear D gene. Germline V CDR1 and CDR2: MDHEN, SYDVKM. There are 15 residues in the CDR3. V gave up 6 bases and J gave up 0 bases, with 12 bases separating them. CDR3 sequence: CASRRSRGSNQPQHF. CDR3 nucleotide sequence: TGTGCCAGCAGGCGATCCCGGGGTAGCAATCAGCCCCAGCATTTT.

J is TRBJ1-5 and V is TRBV27, with D perhaps TRBD1 (5 bases). V was cut by 4 bases and J by 4 bases, with 11 bases left in between. The length of the CDR3 is 14 residues. Germline lookup yields CDR1 MNHEY and CDR2 SMNVEV (reference sequence). CDR3 sequence: CASSSSGRNQPQHF. CDR3 sequence (DNA): TGTGCCAGCAGTTCCTCAGGGAGGAATCAGCCCCAGCATTTT.

The CDR3 coding sequence is TGTGCCAGCAGCTTTCAGGGAGGCGATGGCTACACCTTC. Encoded protein: CASSFQGGDGYTF. The chain combines TRBV7-3 with TRBJ1-2, with D possibly TRBD1 on 5 matching bases. The V end was cut by 3 bases, the J end by 6 bases, with 11 bases between. The CDR3 runs 13 residues. Germline CDR1 and CDR2: SGHTA and FQGTGA.